This TCR beta chain was found in a study of CD8 T cells in ankylosing spondylitis. This clonotype has at least ten counts. Trimming removed 0 bases from V and 0 bases from J; junction bases left unmatched: 16. CDR3 size: 22 residues. CDR1 SGHAT and CDR2 FQNNGV come from the germline V gene. The TCR beta libraries were generated through quantitative 5'-RACE incorporating molecular barcodes. TCRdb ran MiXCR on the 5' RACE reads and lists one entry per CDR3 protein. The sample carries around 210,000 distinct CDR3 sequences, roughly 8.2% recorded once. The receptor was derived from a female donor with ankylosing spondylitis or in good health (not recorded which). The sample comprised blood, either unsorted or a sorted T cell fraction (not recorded which). The rearrangement joins TRBV11-2 to TRBJ2-1; the match to TRBD2 covers 11 bases. The CDR3 nucleotides read TGTGCCAGCAGCTTAGAGTCTCCGGGACTAGCGGACTTTTCGATCTCCTACAATGAGCAGTTCTTC. It codes for CASSLESPGLADFSISYNEQFF.